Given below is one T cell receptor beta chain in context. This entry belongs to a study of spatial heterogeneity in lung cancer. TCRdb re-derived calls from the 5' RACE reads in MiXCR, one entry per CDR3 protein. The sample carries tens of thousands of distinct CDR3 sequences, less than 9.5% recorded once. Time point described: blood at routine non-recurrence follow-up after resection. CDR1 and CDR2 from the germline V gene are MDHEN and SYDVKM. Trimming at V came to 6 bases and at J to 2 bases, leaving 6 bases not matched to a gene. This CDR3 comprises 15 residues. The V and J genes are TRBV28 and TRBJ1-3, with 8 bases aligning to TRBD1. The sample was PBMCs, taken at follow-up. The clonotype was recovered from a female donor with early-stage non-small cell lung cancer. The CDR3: CASRTGGQAGNTIYF. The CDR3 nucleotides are TGTGCCAGCAGAACAGGGGGTCAGGCTGGAAACACCATATATTTT. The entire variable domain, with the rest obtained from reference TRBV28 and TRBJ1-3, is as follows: DVKVTQSSRYLVKRTGEKVFLECVQDMDHENMFWYRQDPGLGLRLIYFSYDVKMKEKGDIPEGYSVSREKKERFSLILESASTNQTSMYLCASRTGGQAGNTIYFGEGSWLTVV.